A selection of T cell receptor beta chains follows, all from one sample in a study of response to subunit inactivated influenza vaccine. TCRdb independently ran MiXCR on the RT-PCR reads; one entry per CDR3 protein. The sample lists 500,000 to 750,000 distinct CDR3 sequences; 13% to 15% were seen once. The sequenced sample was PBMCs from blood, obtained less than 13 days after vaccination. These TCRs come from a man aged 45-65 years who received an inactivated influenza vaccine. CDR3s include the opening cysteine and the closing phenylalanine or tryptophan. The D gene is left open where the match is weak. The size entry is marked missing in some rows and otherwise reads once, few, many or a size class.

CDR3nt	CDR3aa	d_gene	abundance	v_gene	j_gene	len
TGCGCCAGCAGCCACAACTACGAGCAGTACTTC	CASSHNYEQYF	-	many	TRBV5-1	TRBJ2-7	11
TGTGCCTGGAAAATCGGGACAGGGGGTAATCATGAGCAGTTCTTC	CAWKIGTGGNHEQFF	TRBD1	few	TRBV30	TRBJ2-1	15
TGTGCCAGCAGTCCATCGACTAGCGTGGTCACAGATACGCAGTATTTT	CASSPSTSVVTDTQYF	TRBD2	-	TRBV6-5	TRBJ2-3	16
TGTGCCAGCAGCTTAATGAGCTCTGGGGCCAACGTCCTGACTTTC	CASSLMSSGANVLTF	-	few	TRBV7-3	TRBJ2-6	15
TGTGCCAGCAGACCTCGGACAGGGGTAAATCAGCCCCAGCATTTT	CASRPRTGVNQPQHF	TRBD1	many	TRBV6-1	TRBJ1-5	15
TGTGCCAGCAGCTTAGGCAGAGATGGCTACACCTTC	CASSLGRDGYTF	-	many	TRBV11-2	TRBJ1-2	12
TGTGCCAGCAGCTTAGGGACAGGTGAAGCAACCCAGTACTTC	CASSLGTGEATQYF	TRBD1	-	TRBV7-2	TRBJ2-5	14
TGTGCCAGCAGCCTAACCAGCGACGGGAACTATGGCTACACCTTC	CASSLTSDGNYGYTF	-	-	TRBV7-9	TRBJ1-2	15
TGTGCCAGCAGCCAACTGGGGGGTTCCTACAATGAGCAGTTCTTC	CASSQLGGSYNEQFF	-	many	TRBV14	TRBJ2-1	15
TGTGCCAGCAGCTTGTACAGGGAGAACTATGGCTACACCTTC	CASSLYRENYGYTF	-	few	TRBV5-6	TRBJ1-2	14
TGCAGTGCTCAGGACAGGGCAGATGGCTACACCTTC	CSAQDRADGYTF	TRBD1	-	TRBV20-1	TRBJ1-2	12
TGCGCCAGCAGCCGAGCTTGGGGGCCCGGGACTAGCGGCTCCTACGAGCAGTACTTC	CASSRAWGPGTSGSYEQYF	TRBD2	few	TRBV5-1	TRBJ2-7	19
TGCGCCAGCAGCCAAGATACAGGGAACAATGAGCAGTTCTTC	CASSQDTGNNEQFF	-	few	TRBV4-1	TRBJ2-1	14
TGTGCCAGCAGCTTTACTAGCGGGGGGGCCTACGAGCAGTACTTC	CASSFTSGGAYEQYF	TRBD2	-	TRBV7-2	TRBJ2-7	15
TGTGCCAGCAGCTTGTGGGCTAGCGGGACTTTGGGTATCTACGAGCAGTACTTC	CASSLWASGTLGIYEQYF	TRBD2	-	TRBV11-2	TRBJ2-7	18
TGTGCCAGCAGCCCTCCCAGGGTGAGAAACATTCAGTACTTC	CASSPPRVRNIQYF	-	once	TRBV11-2	TRBJ2-4	14
TGCAGCGTTGAAGTGGGGGAGCGCTACACCTTC	CSVEVGERYTF	-	few	TRBV29-1	TRBJ1-2	11
TGCAGTGCTAGAGATCTCGTGGGACTCCCCTCGGATACGCAGTATTTT	CSARDLVGLPSDTQYF	-	many	TRBV20-1	TRBJ2-3	16
TGTGCCAGCAGTCCCGGTTCGAACACCGGGGAGCTGTTTTTT	CASSPGSNTGELFF	-	-	TRBV12-3/TRBV12-4	TRBJ2-2	14
TGTGCCAGCAAGGGGGGTACTCCCTACGAGCAGTACTTC	CASKGGTPYEQYF	-	few	TRBV6-4	TRBJ2-7	13
TGCGCCACCACTATGAAGGACGGAGAGACCCAGTACTTC	CATTMKDGETQYF	-	few	TRBV10-2	TRBJ2-5	13
TGTGCCAGCAGTTGGACAGGGTGGTCCTACGAGCAGTACTTC	CASSWTGWSYEQYF	TRBD1	-	TRBV27	TRBJ2-7	14
TGTGCCAGCAGTTTATCGGACAGGGGGCATGGCTACACCTTC	CASSLSDRGHGYTF	TRBD1	-	TRBV28	TRBJ1-2	14
TGCAGCGTTGCAGGGGGCCTTAATTACGAGCAGTACTTC	CSVAGGLNYEQYF	TRBD1	many	TRBV29-1	TRBJ2-7	13
TGTGCCAGCAGTTCCCCCCGACAGGGACTAAACACCGGGGAGCTGTTTTTT	CASSSPRQGLNTGELFF	-	few	TRBV28	TRBJ2-2	17
TGTGCCAGCAGCTTACAGGGGGCGCAAGAGGCCCAGTACTTC	CASSLQGAQEAQYF	TRBD1	once	TRBV7-2	TRBJ2-5	14
TGCAGCGTTCCACCCGGGACAGGGGGCGAGGGCTACACCTTC	CSVPPGTGGEGYTF	TRBD1	-	TRBV29-1	TRBJ1-2	14
TGTGCCAGCACCCCAGGGGGCAGGGGTCGAAATGAGCAGTTCTTC	CASTPGGRGRNEQFF	TRBD1	few	TRBV12-3/TRBV12-4	TRBJ2-1	15
TGTGCCAGCAGTGAAGCGCGGGGGACCTATAATTCACCCCTCCACTTT	CASSEARGTYNSPLHF	-	-	TRBV6-1	TRBJ1-6	16
TGCAGTGCTCTTACTAGCGGGGCTTTCTACGAGCAGTACTTC	CSALTSGAFYEQYF	TRBD2	-	TRBV20-1	TRBJ2-7	14
TGTGCCAGCAGTTTGGGAGCCACAGATACGCAGTATTTT	CASSLGATDTQYF	-	-	TRBV12-3/TRBV12-4	TRBJ2-3	13
TGCAGTGCTGTGGGGGAGGGATCGAAGACTGAAGCTTTCTTT	CSAVGEGSKTEAFF	-	few	TRBV20-1	TRBJ1-1	14
TGTGCCAGCTCACCCGAGATTAACTATGGCTACACCTTC	CASSPEINYGYTF	-	many	TRBV18	TRBJ1-2	13
TGCGCCAGCAGCTCAAACGTATGGGGGACAGAAGCTTTCTTT	CASSSNVWGTEAFF	-	few	TRBV5-1	TRBJ1-1	14
TGTGCCACCAGCAGAGGGATTATAGGGGAACCGAACTCCTACGAGCAGTACTTC	CATSRGIIGEPNSYEQYF	-	-	TRBV15	TRBJ2-7	18
TGTGCCAGCTCAGCAGACGGGGAGACCCAGTACTTC	CASSADGETQYF	-	-	TRBV18	TRBJ2-5	12
TGCAGCGCGGAGGAGCGGGGTTCAGATACGCAGTATTTT	CSAEERGSDTQYF	TRBD2	few	TRBV20-1	TRBJ2-3	13
TGTGCCATCAGTGAGGGACAGGGAGGAAACATTCAGTACTTC	CAISEGQGGNIQYF	TRBD1	few	TRBV10-3	TRBJ2-4	14
TGTGCCAGCACCGAGCGGGGGAATGAGCAGTTCTTC	CASTERGNEQFF	TRBD2	-	TRBV2	TRBJ2-1	12
TGTGCCAGCAGCTTAGTACTAGCGGGCTCTCACAATGAGCAGTTCTTC	CASSLVLAGSHNEQFF	TRBD2	-	TRBV11-2	TRBJ2-1	16
TGTGCCAGCAGTTACGAAGGAGGAGCGCCGAACACCGGGGAGCTGTTTTTT	CASSYEGGAPNTGELFF	-	few	TRBV6-2/TRBV6-3	TRBJ2-2	17
TGTGCCAGCAGCCCACAGGTCTCCTACGAGCAGTACTTC	CASSPQVSYEQYF	-	many	TRBV12-3/TRBV12-4	TRBJ2-7	13
TGTGCCATCAGTGTGGCAGGGGCGAACACTGAAGCTTTCTTT	CAISVAGANTEAFF	-	many	TRBV10-3	TRBJ1-1	14
TGCGCCAGCAGCCATAGCGGGAGGGGTTTGTCAGATACGCAGTATTTT	CASSHSGRGLSDTQYF	TRBD2	-	TRBV4-1	TRBJ2-3	16
TGCAGCGTCAAGGACGTGGGCCATTCACCCCTCCACTTT	CSVKDVGHSPLHF	-	many	TRBV29-1	TRBJ1-6	13
TGTGCCAGCAGCTTAGGAGTGGGACAGACTTTCTTT	CASSLGVGQTFF	TRBD1	-	TRBV7-6	TRBJ1-1	12